This T cell receptor (beta chain) is drawn from a study of blood T cell repertoires in COVID-19. Clones were read by immunoSEQ multiplex PCR, and TCRdb kept only the in-frame ones, dropping some. The profile covers approximately 160,000 clones, with over 75% appearing a single time and approximately 11% taken by the ten largest. Germline V gene data show CDR1 as MNHEY and CDR2 as SMNVEV (reference sequence). V was pared by 8 bases and J by 8 bases, with 11 bases of the junction left unmatched. The CDR3 totals 13 residues. Sequenced material: peripheral blood. This rearrangement joins TRBV27 to TRBJ1-2; 7 bases align to TRBD1. This sequence was found in a human donor in a cohort sampled during active COVID-19. The CDR3 region has the DNA TGTGCCAGCGGATACAGGGGTTTCAGCGGCTACACCTTC. The encoded protein is CASGYRGFSGYTF.